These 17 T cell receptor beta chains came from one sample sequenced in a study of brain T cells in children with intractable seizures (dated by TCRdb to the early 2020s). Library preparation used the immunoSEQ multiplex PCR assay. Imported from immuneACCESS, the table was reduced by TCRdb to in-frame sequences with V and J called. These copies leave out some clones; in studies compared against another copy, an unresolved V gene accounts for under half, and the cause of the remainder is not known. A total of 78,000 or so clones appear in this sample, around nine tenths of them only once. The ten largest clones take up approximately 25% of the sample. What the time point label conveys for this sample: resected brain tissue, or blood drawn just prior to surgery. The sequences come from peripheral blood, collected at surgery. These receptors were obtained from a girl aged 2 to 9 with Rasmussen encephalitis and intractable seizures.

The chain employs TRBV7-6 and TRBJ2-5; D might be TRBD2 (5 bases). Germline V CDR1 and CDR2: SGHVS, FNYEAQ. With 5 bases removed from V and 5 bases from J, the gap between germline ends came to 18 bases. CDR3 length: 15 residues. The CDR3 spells CASSLTAAAAETQYF. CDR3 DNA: TGTGCCAGCAGCCTTACAGCGGCGGCAGCGGAGACCCAGTACTTC.

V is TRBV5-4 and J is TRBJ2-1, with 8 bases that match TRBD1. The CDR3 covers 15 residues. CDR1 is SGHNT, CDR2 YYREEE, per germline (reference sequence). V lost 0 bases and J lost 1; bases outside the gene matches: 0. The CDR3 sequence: CASSLGTGSYNEQFF. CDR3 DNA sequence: TGTGCCAGCAGCTTGGGGACAGGGTCCTACAATGAGCAGTTCTTC.

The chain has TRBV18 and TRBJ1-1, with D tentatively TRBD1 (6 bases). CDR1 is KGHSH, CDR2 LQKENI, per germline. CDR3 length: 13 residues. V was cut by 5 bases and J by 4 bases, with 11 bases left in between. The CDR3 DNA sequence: TGTGCCAGCTCATCAGGACAGAGCACTGAAGCTTTCTTT. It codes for CASSSGQSTEAFF.

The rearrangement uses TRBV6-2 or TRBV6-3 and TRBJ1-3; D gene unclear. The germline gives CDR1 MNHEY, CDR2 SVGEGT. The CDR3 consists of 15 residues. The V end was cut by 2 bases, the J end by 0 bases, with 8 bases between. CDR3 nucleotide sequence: TGTGCCAGCAGTTACCCGGCGGGCTCTGGAAACACCATATATTTT. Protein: CASSYPAGSGNTIYF.

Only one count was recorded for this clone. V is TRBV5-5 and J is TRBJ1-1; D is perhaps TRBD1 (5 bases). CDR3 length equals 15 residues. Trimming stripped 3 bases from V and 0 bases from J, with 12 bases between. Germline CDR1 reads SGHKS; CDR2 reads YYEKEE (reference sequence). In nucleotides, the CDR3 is TGTGCCAGCAGCTCAGGGTTTTCCATGAACACTGAAGCTTTCTTT. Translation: CASSSGFSMNTEAFF.

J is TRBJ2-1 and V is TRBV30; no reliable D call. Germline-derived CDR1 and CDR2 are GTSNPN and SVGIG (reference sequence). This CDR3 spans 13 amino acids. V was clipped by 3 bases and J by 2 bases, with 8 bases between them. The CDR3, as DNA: TGTGCCTGGAGAAGCCTCGCCTACAATGAGCAGTTCTTC. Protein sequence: CAWRSLAYNEQFF.

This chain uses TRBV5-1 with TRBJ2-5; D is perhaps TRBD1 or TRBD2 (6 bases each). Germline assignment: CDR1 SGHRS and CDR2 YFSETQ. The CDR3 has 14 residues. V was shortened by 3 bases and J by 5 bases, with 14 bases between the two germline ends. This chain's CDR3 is CASSSGGAWETQYF. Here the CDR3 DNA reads TGCGCCAGCAGCTCCGGGGGCGCTTGGGAGACCCAGTACTTC.

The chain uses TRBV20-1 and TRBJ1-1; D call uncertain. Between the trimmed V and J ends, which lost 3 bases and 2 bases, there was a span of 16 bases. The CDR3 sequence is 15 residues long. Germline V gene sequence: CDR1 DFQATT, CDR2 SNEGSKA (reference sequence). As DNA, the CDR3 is TGCAGTGCTAGTAAGCCAGGCCGACCAAACACTGAAGCTTTCTTT. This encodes CSASKPGRPNTEAFF.

CDR3 DNA: TGTGCCAGTAGCTCCCAGGGGAATCAGCCCCAGCATTTT. This encodes CASSSQGNQPQHF. The rearrangement links TRBV19 to TRBJ1-5; a weak D match, TRBD1 (6 bases). Germline V gene lookup returns CDR1 LNHDA and CDR2 SQIVND (reference sequence). Trimming left V 6 bases short and J 4 bases short, with 10 bases between. The CDR3 sequence is 13 residues long.

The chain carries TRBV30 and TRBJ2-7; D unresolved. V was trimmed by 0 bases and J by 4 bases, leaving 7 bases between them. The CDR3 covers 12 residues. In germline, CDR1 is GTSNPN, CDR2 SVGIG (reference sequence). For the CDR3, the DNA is TGTGCCTGGAGTGTGGTCCCGTACGAGCAGTACTTC. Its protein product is CAWSVVPYEQYF.

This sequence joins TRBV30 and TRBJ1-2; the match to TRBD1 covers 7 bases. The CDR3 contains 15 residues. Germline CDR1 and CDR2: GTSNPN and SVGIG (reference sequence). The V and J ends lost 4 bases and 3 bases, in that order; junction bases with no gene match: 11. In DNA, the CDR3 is TGTGCCTGGACCCCAGGGGGGAATTGGGACTATGGCTACACCTTC. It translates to CAWTPGGNWDYGYTF. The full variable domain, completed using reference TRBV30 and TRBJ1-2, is SQTIHQWPATLVQPVGSPLSLECTVEGTSNPNLYWYRQAAGRGLQLLFYSVGIGQISSEVPQNLSASRPQDRQFILSSKKLLLSDSGFYLCAWTPGGNWDYGYTFGSGTRLTVV.

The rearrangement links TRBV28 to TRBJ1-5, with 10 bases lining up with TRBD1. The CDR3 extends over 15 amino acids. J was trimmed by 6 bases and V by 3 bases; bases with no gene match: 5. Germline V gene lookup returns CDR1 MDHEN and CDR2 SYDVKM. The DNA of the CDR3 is TGTGCCAGCAGTTTCAGGGACAGGGGAATTCAGCCCCAGCATTTT. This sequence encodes CASSFRDRGIQPQHF.

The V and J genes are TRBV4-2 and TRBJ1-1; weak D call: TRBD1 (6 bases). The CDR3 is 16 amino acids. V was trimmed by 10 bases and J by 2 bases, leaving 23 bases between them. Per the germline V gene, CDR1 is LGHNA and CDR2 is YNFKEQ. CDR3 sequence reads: CATISEGDGGNTEAFF. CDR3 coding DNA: TGTGCCACCATCTCAGAGGGGGATGGGGGAAACACTGAAGCTTTCTTT.

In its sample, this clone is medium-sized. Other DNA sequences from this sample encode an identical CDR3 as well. The CDR3 DNA sequence: TGCAGTGCTTCCAAGAACACTGAAGCTTTCTTT. This sequence encodes CSASKNTEAFF. This chain links TRBV20-1 with TRBJ1-1; no reliable D call. The germline CDR1 and CDR2 sequences are DFQATT and SNEGSKA (reference sequence). V lost 5 bases and J lost 1, with 5 bases in between. The CDR3 contains 11 residues.

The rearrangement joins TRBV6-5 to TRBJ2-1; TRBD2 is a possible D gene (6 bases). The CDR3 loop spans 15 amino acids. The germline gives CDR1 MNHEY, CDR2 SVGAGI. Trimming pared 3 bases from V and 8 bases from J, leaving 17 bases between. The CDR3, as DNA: TGTGCCAGCAGTTATTCGGGAGTTCAGGGCGATGAGCAGTTCTTC. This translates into CASSYSGVQGDEQFF.

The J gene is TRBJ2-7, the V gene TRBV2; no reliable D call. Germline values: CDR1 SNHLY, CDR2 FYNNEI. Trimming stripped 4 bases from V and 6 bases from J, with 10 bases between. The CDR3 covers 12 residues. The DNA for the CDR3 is TGTGCCAGCAGTGGGACCTCGGGCGAGCAGTACTTC. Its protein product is CASSGTSGEQYF.

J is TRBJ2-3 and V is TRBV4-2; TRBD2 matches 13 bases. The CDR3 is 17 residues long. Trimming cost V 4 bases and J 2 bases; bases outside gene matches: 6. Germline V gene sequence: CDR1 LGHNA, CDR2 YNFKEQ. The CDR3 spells CASSRRLAGGNTDTQYF. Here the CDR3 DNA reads TGTGCCAGCAGCCGCCGACTAGCGGGAGGAAACACAGATACGCAGTATTTT.